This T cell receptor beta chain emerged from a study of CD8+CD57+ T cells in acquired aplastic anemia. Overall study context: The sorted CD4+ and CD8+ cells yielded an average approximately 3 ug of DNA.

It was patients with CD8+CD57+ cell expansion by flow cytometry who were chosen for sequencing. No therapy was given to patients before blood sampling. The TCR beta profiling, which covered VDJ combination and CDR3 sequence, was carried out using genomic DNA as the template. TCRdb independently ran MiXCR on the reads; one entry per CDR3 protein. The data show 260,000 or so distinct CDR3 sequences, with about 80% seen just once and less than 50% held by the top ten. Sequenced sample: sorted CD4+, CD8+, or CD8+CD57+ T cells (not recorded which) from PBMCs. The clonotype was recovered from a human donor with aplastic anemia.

CDR3 sequence reads: CASSFDPNGTAISLTF. CDR3 sequence (DNA): TGTGCCAGCAGCTTTGATCCAAACGGGACAGCCATTTCCCTGACTTTC. The V call is TRBV7-2, the J call TRBJ2-6; 7 nucleotides line up with TRBD1. The V gene end was trimmed by 3 bases and the J gene end by 15 bases; junction bases not matched to a gene: 17. Germline V gene sequence: CDR1 SGHTA, CDR2 FQGNSA. This CDR3 spans 16 amino acids. Based on the CDR3 plus reference TRBV7-2 and TRBJ2-6, the full variable domain is GAGVSQSPSNKVTEKGKDVELRCDPISGHTALYWYRQSLGQGLEFLIYFQGNSAPDKSGLPSDRFSAERTGGSVSTLTIQRTQQEDSAVYLCASSFDPNGTAISLTFGAGSRLTVL.